This T cell receptor (beta chain) was recorded in a study of T cell responses to AZD1222 COVID-19 vaccine. Sequencing was performed with immunoSEQ multiplex PCR; in TCRdb, only in-frame clones are kept and a portion is missing. Of roughly 100,000 clones in the sample, about 86% are singletons; the top ten hold roughly 1.4%. The CDR3 runs 14 residues. Germline V CDR1 and CDR2: MNHEY, SMNVEV (reference sequence). Losses at the gene ends were 6 bases for V and 7 bases for J; bases not matched to a gene: 11. The source material was peripheral blood, sampled on day 0 of AZD1222 vaccination. This chain uses TRBV27 with TRBJ1-2, with 7 bases aligning to TRBD1. This sequence was found in an adult in good health. This CDR3 reads CASSSTGDSGGYTF. In DNA, the CDR3 is TGTGCCAGCAGCTCAACAGGGGATAGTGGTGGCTACACCTTC.